This T cell receptor beta chain was profiled in a study of cytotoxic CD8 clonotypes in ibrutinib-treated CLL. Sequenced by immunoSEQ multiplex PCR; TCRdb stores in-frame clones only, minus some. The table shows roughly 150,000 clones, with 76% occurring only once. The germline CDR1 and CDR2 sequences are SGHRS and YFSETQ. Losses at the gene ends were 0 bases for V and 5 bases for J; bases not matched to a gene: 5. The length of the CDR3 is 16 residues. The receptor was isolated from a human donor with chronic lymphocytic leukemia. J is TRBJ2-5 and V is TRBV5-1; TRBD2 matches 12 bases. The source material was PBMCs, sampled after 24 months of ibrutinib treatment. Here the CDR3 DNA reads TGCGCCAGCAGCTTGGGGACTAGCGGGATTGGGGAGACCCAGTACTTC. Its translation is CASSLGTSGIGETQYF.